Sequencing of this TCR beta chain was carried out in a study of sequential checkpoint blockade in melanoma. Across the study: Patients were randomized 1:1 to nivolumab-then-ipilimumab or ipilimumab-then-nivolumab first-line. Both treatment sequences were followed by maintenance nivolumab.

V was shortened by 5 bases and J by 5 bases, with 13 bases between the two germline ends. The CDR3 is 13 amino acids. The V gene's germline CDR1 is SGHRS and CDR2 YFSETQ. Treatment given: randomized to nivolumab then ipilimumab (arm A) or the reverse (arm B). DNA-damaging chemotherapy had not been given to any patient beforehand. Profiled with immunoSEQ multiplex PCR; TCRdb holds only in-frame clones, not every one. The table lists about 26,000 clones, 70% to 80% of them singletons. This clone is judged medium-sized (0.01 to 0.1%). The receptor was derived from a human donor with melanoma. Material: CD8+ T cells sorted from blood (inferred from file names), obtained from a patient given nivolumab and ipilimumab in sequence. The genes are TRBV5-1 and TRBJ1-1; weak D call: TRBD1 (6 bases). The CDR3 coding sequence is TGCGCCAGCAGAACAGGGTATGGGACTGAAGCTTTCTTT. This codes for CASRTGYGTEAFF. The whole variable domain, filled in from reference TRBV5-1 and TRBJ1-1, reads KAGVTQTPRYLIKTRGQQVTLSCSPISGHRSVSWYQQTPGQGLQFLFEYFSETQRNKGNFPGRFSGRQFSNSRSEMNVSTLELGDSALYLCASRTGYGTEAFFGQGTRLTVV.